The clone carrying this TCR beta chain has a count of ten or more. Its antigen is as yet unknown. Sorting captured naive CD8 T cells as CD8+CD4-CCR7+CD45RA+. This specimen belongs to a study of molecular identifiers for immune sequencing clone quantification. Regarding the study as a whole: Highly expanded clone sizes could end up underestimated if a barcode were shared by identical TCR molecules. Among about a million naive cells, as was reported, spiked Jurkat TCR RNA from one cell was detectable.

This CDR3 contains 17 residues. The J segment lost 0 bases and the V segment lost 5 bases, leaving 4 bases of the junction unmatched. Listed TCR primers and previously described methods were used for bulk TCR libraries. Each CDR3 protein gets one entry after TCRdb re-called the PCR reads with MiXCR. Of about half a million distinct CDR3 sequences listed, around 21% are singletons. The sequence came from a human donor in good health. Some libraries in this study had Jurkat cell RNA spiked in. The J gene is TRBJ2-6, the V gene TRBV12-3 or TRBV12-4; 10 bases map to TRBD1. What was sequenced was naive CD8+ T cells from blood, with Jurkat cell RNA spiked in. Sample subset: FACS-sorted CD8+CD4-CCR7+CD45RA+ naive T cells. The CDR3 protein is CASSRDRGPSGANVLTF. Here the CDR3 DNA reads TGTGCCAGCAGTCGGGACAGGGGACCCTCTGGGGCCAACGTCCTGACTTTC.